The 15 T cell receptor beta chains reported below all come from one sample, sequenced in a study of T cell responses to AZD1222 COVID-19 vaccine. TCRdb keeps only in-frame clones here, not all; method: immunoSEQ multiplex PCR. The sample lists about 150,000 clones, roughly nine tenths seen once, with 5.1% in the top ten. The sequenced sample was peripheral blood, obtained on day 0 of AZD1222 vaccination. These receptors were collected from an adult in good health.

This chain connects TRBV29-1 to TRBJ1-1; weak D call: TRBD1 (5 bases). The germline V and J ends were trimmed by 6 bases and 7 bases, with 21 bases remaining between them. The CDR3 loop spans 14 amino acids. Germline loops: CDR1 SQVTM, CDR2 ANQGSEA. CDR3 sequence: CSVKRGFEVFEAFF. CDR3 sequence (DNA): TGCAGCGTCAAGCGGGGGTTCGAGGTTTTTGAAGCTTTCTTT. Filled out from reference TRBV29-1 and TRBJ1-1, the complete variable domain reads SAVISQKPSRDICQRGTSLTIQCQVDSQVTMMFWYRQQPGQSLTLIATANQGSEATYESGFVIDKFPISRPNLTFSTLTVSNMSPEDSSIYLCSVKRGFEVFEAFFGQGTRLTVV.

To note about this clone: Other nucleotide sequences from this sample produce the same CDR3. This chain connects TRBV6-2 or TRBV6-3 to TRBJ2-1; TRBD1 might be the D (6 bases). CDR3 size: 15 residues. The V gene lost 2 bases and the J gene lost 1 base, with 9 bases spanning the gap. Germline V CDR1 and CDR2: MNHEY, SVGEGT. The CDR3 loop is CASSYLQGSYNEQFF. The CDR3, as DNA: TGTGCCAGCAGTTACCTACAGGGTTCCTACAATGAGCAGTTCTTC.

The V call is TRBV4-3, the J call TRBJ1-1; D is perhaps TRBD1 (5 bases). The CDR3 runs to 14 residues. The V end lost 0 bases, the J end lost 4 bases, and 9 bases lay between the germline ends. Germline CDR1 LGHNA, CDR2 YSLEER. CDR3 sequence: CASSQDGRGTEAFF. The CDR3 region has the DNA TGCGCCAGCAGCCAAGATGGTAGGGGCACTGAAGCTTTCTTT.

This chain connects TRBV25-1 to TRBJ1-3; D is perhaps TRBD1 (5 bases). Germline V gene data show CDR1 as MGHDK and CDR2 as SYGVNS. Trimming took 7 bases from V and 8 from J, leaving 9 bases between them. This CDR3 contains 11 residues. The CDR3 reads CASNLGDTIYF. CDR3 DNA sequence: TGTGCCAGCAACCTGGGGGACACCATATATTTT.

The chain combines TRBV9 with TRBJ1-4; D might be TRBD1 (5 bases). V was pared by 0 bases and J by 4 bases, with 10 bases between. The CDR3 is 15 amino acids. Germline V lookup: CDR1 SGDLS, CDR2 YYNGEE. DNA of the CDR3: TGTGCCAGCAGCGTAGACGGGACGGGTAATGAAAAACTGTTTTTT. Its translation is CASSVDGTGNEKLFF.

This chain joins TRBV27 and TRBJ1-4, with TRBD1 as a possible D gene (6 bases). CDR1 is MNHEY, CDR2 SMNVEV, per germline (reference sequence). CDR3 length: 15 amino acids. Trimming shortened V by 6 bases and J by 5 bases, and 16 bases separated the two germline ends. The CDR3 spells CASSLTGLRNEKLFF. As DNA, the CDR3 is TGTGCCAGCAGCTTGACAGGCCTCAGAAATGAAAAACTGTTTTTT.

The V gene is TRBV4-3, the J gene TRBJ1-5; the D gene is possibly TRBD1 (6 bases). Germline CDR1 is LGHNA and CDR2 is YSLEER. Trimming pared 4 bases from V and 1 base from J, leaving 11 bases between. This CDR3 has 15 residues. The CDR3 reads CASSPDSLSNQPQHF. CDR3 coding DNA: TGCGCCAGCAGCCCGGACAGTTTGAGCAATCAGCCCCAGCATTTT.

This clone was seen a few times. The chain uses TRBV10-3 and TRBJ2-7; TRBD1 matches at 8 bases. Germline values: CDR1 ENHRY, CDR2 SYGVKD. V dropped 7 bases and J dropped 0; count of bases not matched to a gene: 2. This CDR3 is built from 13 residues. CDR3 loop: CAIKGQVSYEQYF. The CDR3, as DNA: TGTGCCATCAAGGGACAGGTCTCCTACGAGCAGTACTTC.

The chain couples TRBV6-5 to TRBJ2-2; TRBD1 aligns across 10 bases. Germline CDR1 MNHEY, CDR2 SVGAGI. This CDR3 is 14 amino acids long. Trimming removed 6 bases from V and 15 bases from J; junction bases left unmatched: 13. The CDR3 DNA follows: TGTGCCAGCAGGGGGGACAGGGGCGTAAACAGGATGTTTTTT. Translation gives CASRGDRGVNRMFF.

The chain combines TRBV7-2 with TRBJ2-7; 8 bases agree with TRBD1. This CDR3 is 15 amino acids long. Germline CDR1 and CDR2: SGHTA and FQGNSA. The junction had 11 bases not matched to a gene; V was cut back by 5 bases and J by 5 bases. CDR3 in DNA: TGTGCCAGCAGCATTCAGGGACAGGATTTACACGAGCAGTACTTC. This translates into CASSIQGQDLHEQYF.

Here the CDR3 DNA reads TGTGCCAGCAGCCGCGGGACTAGCGGGAGTGTAGAGACCCAGTACTTC. Its protein product is CASSRGTSGSVETQYF. The chain joins TRBV4-2 to TRBJ2-5; 14 bases are a match to TRBD2. This CDR3 has 16 residues. The germline V gene has CDR1 LGHNA and CDR2 YNFKEQ. V shed 4 bases, J shed 4 bases, and the junction held 5 bases outside the gene matches.

The chain combines TRBV27 with TRBJ2-1, with D possibly matching TRBD2 (5 bases). The CDR3 totals 13 residues. Trimming removed 3 bases from V and 8 bases from J, with 11 bases in between. CDR1 MNHEY and CDR2 SMNVEV come from the germline V gene (reference sequence). The CDR3 is CASSLIGGDEQFF. CDR3 coding DNA: TGTGCCAGCAGTTTGATCGGAGGCGATGAGCAGTTCTTC.

This sequence joins TRBV3-1 (or the pseudogene TRBV3-2) and TRBJ1-1; D uncertain. Germline V gene data show CDR1 as LGHDT and CDR2 as YNNKEL (reference sequence). Trimming removed 0 bases from V and 11 bases from J, with 10 bases in between. The CDR3 loop spans 12 amino acids. In DNA, the CDR3 is TGTGCCAGCAGCCAAGATAGTCGGTCGGCTTTCTTT. It codes for CASSQDSRSAFF.

This chain joins TRBV5-1 and TRBJ2-1, with 12 bases identical to TRBD2. V shed 6 bases, J shed 2 bases, and the junction held 12 bases outside the gene matches. The CDR3 has 18 residues. From germline, CDR1 is SGHRS and CDR2 YFSETQ. The DNA of the CDR3 is TGCGCCAGCACCCGTGCCTCTAGCGGGAGGGCACCCTACAATGAGCAGTTCTTC. Protein product: CASTRASSGRAPYNEQFF.

The chain employs TRBV4-2 and TRBJ1-4, with D tentatively TRBD1 (5 bases). Germline CDR1 and CDR2: LGHNA and YNFKEQ. V was trimmed by 4 bases and J by 1 base, leaving 13 bases between them. This CDR3 is 16 amino acids long. The CDR3 loop is CASSRRQTVTNEKLFF. CDR3 bases: TGTGCCAGCAGCCGTCGACAGACAGTAACTAATGAAAAACTGTTTTTT.